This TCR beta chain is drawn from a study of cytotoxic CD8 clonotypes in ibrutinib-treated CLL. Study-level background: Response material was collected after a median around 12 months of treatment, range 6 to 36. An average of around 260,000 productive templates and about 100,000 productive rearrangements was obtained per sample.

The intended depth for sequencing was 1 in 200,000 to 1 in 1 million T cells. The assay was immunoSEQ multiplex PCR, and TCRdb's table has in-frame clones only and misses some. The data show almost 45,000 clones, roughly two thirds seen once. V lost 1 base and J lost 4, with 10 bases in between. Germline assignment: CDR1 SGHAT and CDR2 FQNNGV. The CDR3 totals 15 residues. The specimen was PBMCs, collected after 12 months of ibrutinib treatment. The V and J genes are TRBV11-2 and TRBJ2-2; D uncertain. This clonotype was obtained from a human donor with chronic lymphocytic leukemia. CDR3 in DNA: TGTGCCAGCAGCTTAGCCTTATCGGGCACCGGGGAGCTGTTTTTT. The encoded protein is CASSLALSGTGELFF.